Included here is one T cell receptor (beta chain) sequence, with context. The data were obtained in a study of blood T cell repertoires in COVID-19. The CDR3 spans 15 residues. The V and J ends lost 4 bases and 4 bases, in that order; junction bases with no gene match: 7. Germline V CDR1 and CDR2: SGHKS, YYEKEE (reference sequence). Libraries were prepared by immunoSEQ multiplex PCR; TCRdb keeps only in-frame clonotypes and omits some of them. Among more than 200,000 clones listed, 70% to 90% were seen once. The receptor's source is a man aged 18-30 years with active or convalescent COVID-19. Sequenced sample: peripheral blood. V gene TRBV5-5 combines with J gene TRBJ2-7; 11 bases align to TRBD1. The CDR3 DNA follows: TGTGCCAGCAGCCACGGACAGGGGGCAAAATACGAGCAGTACTTC. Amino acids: CASSHGQGAKYEQYF.